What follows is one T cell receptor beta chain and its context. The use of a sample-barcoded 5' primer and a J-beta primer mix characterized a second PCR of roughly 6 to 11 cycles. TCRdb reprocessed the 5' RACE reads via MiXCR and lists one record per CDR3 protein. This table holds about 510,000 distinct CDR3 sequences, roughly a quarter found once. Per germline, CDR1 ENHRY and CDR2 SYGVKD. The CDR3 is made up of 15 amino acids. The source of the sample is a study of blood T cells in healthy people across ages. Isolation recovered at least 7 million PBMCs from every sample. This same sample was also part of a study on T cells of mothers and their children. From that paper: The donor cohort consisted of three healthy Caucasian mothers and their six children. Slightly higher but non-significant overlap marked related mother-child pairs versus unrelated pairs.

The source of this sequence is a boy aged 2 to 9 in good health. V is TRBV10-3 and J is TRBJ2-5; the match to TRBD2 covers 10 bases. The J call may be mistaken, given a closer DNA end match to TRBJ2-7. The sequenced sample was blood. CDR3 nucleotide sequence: TGTGCCCCCCCAGAACTAGCGGGAATTCCCTACGAGCAGTACTTC. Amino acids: CAPPELAGIPYEQYF.